The TCR beta chain under discussion was sequenced for a study of graft-versus-host responses after intestinal transplantation. Across the study: Every one of the recipients received anti-thymocyte globulin induction and afterwards took tacrolimus and steroids for three to four years.

Per germline, CDR1 MDHEN and CDR2 SYDVKM. This CDR3 contains 16 residues. J gave up 3 bases and V 8 bases, and 9 bases lay outside the gene matches. Here immunoSEQ multiplex PCR was the method, and the copy in TCRdb shows in-frame clones only, minus some. The sample consists of 80,000 or so clones, about 90% of them appearing once. Sequences were derived from PBMCs, sampled 98 days after intestinal transplantation. The clonotype was recovered from a human patient who received an intestinal transplant, so some T cells may come from the graft donor. This chain connects TRBV28 to TRBJ2-3; TRBD2 aligns across 12 bases. The CDR3 region has the DNA TGTGCCAGCTGGGACACTAGCGGGAGGTTAACAGATACGCAGTATTTT. It specifies CASWDTSGRLTDTQYF.